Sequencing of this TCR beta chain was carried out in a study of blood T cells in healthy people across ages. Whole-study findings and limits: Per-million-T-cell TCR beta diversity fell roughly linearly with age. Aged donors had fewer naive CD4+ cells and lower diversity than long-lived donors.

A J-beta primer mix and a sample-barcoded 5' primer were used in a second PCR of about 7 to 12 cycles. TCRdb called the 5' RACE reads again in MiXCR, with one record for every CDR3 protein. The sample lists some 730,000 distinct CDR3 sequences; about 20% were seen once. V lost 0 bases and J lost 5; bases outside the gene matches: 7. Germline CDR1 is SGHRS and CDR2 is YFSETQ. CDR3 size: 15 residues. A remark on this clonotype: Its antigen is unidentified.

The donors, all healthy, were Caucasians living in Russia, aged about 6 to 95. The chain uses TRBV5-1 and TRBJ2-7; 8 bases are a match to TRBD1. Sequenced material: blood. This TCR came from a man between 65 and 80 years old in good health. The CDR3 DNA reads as TGCGCCAGCAGCTTGGCTGGCAGGGGGCAAGACGAGCAGTACTTC. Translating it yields CASSLAGRGQDEQYF.